This T cell receptor (beta chain) was sequenced during a study of OX40 agonist ivuxolimab in advanced cancers. Profiled with immunoSEQ multiplex PCR; TCRdb holds only in-frame clones, not every one. The table records 35,000 to 45,000 clones, 80% to 90% of them present only once. Study findings and constraints: Several nonresponders also turned out to have low normalized T-cell clonal expansion.

Per the germline V gene, CDR1 is SGHTA and CDR2 is FQGTGA. The CDR3 is 16 amino acids. Trimming pared 5 bases from V and 0 bases from J, leaving 14 bases between. With regard to this clone: The antigen remains unidentified.

The chain uses TRBV7-3 and TRBJ2-1; TRBD1 might be the D (6 bases). This specimen was CD4+ or CD8+ T cells sorted from blood, taken in a trial of the OX40 agonist ivuxolimab. This clonotype was sampled from an adult with an advanced solid tumor such as melanoma, head and neck, liver or kidney cancer. The CDR3 coding sequence is TGTGCCAGCAGCCCCGACAGGTTCGCCTCCTACAATGAGCAGTTCTTC. This gives the protein CASSPDRFASYNEQFF.